This T cell receptor beta chain was obtained from a study of blood T cell repertoires in COVID-19. Assay used: immunoSEQ multiplex PCR; TCRdb lists only in-frame clones, some missing. The sample gives 70,000 to 80,000 clones, around nine tenths of which show up once; about an eighth is in the top ten. This CDR3 comprises 15 residues. Germline CDR1 LNHDA, CDR2 SQIVND (reference sequence). V was cut by 5 bases and J by 4 bases, with 14 bases left in between. The chain couples TRBV19 to TRBJ2-2; D gene unclear. This TCR was sampled from a woman aged 55 to 70 with acute or convalescent COVID-19. Sequencing was done on a sample of peripheral blood. The CDR3 nucleotides read TGTGCCAGTAGTCTGTCCCAGGTTCCCACCGGGGAGCTGTTTTTT. It codes for CASSLSQVPTGELFF.